The T cell receptor beta chain described here comes from a study of blood T cell repertoires in COVID-19 (dated by TCRdb to 2019 to 2021). Broadly, across the study: Samples covering the acute and convalescent phases of COVID-19 were provided by collaborators in the United States, Italy and Spain. The material from the prospective study consisted of cDNA or gDNA derived from T cells, B-cell-depleted T cells, or PBMCs. The dataset comprised deeply sampled blood TCRbeta repertoires from subjects exposed to, actively infected with, or recovered from COVID-19. The repertoires were made available in a free public database intended to serve as a resource for research on the immune response to SARS-CoV-2. Samples were obtained from the ongoing ImmuneRACE study (first 160 participants) and from about 1,300 subjects provided by 6 global collaborators. The sample metadata nearly always contained a de-identified subject ID, COVID-19 status, age in years and sex. Where available, HLA class I and class II types were obtained from metadata supplied by the sample provider rather than from assay-based typing. Here is what the overall study found, with its caveats: Clinical and demographic metadata were provided uncurated, with the amount varying by source and participant.

The cysteine opens and the phenylalanine closes a CDR3 of 14 amino acids. The entry retains the CDR3 DNA only, 42 bases that are in frame from base 1. Based on the germline V gene, the CDR1 and CDR2 sequences are MNHEY and SVGAGI. V is clipped by 6 bases and J by 5 bases, and the sequence between their germline boundaries is 13 bases long. The collaborating institutions used their own protocols to collect whole blood in K2EDTA tubes. Collaborator samples were shipped for TCRbeta analysis as frozen whole blood, isolated PBMCs, or DNA extracted from either sample type. TCRbeta CDR3 regions were amplified from genomic DNA by means of the immunoSEQ Assay, a bias-controlled multiplex PCR. Per the original workflow: The number of nucleated cells in each sample was estimated by amplification of reference gene primers within the assay. To quantify the absolute abundance of each unique TCRbeta CDR3 rearrangement, sequence reads were collapsed and filtered. Productive Simpson clonality was computed per sample as the square root of Simpson's diversity index over productive rearrangements. Imported from immuneACCESS, the table was reduced by TCRdb to in-frame sequences with V and J called. These copies leave out some clones; in studies compared against another copy, an unresolved V gene accounts for under half, and the cause of the remainder is not known. The DNA was the basis for D and trimming; V, J and clone size are from that table. The sample profile shows tens of thousands of clones; around 75% of them were found once. The ten largest clones take up approximately 16% of the sample.

Concerning this clone: Its antigen specificity is not known. Base qualities are not at hand, and no much larger clone is one base apart. At the DNA level, this CDR3 is encoded by other sequences in the same sample as well.

Sequencing input: peripheral blood. The TCR sequence derives from a woman aged 80 or over with active or convalescent COVID-19. The V and J segments used are TRBV6-5 and TRBJ1-4; a tentative D match to TRBD1 spans 5 bases. The CDR3 region: CASRRDRENEKLFF. The DNA reads as follows: TGTGCCAGCAGAAGAGACAGAGAGAATGAAAAACTGTTTTTT.